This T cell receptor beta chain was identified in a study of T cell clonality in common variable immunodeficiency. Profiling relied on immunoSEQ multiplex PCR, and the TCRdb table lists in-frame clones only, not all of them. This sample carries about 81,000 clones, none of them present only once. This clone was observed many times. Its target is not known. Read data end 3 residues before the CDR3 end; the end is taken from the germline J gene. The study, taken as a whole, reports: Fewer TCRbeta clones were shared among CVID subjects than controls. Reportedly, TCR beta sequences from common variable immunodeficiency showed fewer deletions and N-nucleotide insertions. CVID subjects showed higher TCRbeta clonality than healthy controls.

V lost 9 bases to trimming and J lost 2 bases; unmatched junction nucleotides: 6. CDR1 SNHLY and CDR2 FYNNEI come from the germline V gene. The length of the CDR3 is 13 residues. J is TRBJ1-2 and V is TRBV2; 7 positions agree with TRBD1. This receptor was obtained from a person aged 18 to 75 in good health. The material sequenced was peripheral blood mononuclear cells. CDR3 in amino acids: CASVRTGNYGYTF. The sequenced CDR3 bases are TGTGCCAGTGTAAGGACAGGCAACTATGGC.